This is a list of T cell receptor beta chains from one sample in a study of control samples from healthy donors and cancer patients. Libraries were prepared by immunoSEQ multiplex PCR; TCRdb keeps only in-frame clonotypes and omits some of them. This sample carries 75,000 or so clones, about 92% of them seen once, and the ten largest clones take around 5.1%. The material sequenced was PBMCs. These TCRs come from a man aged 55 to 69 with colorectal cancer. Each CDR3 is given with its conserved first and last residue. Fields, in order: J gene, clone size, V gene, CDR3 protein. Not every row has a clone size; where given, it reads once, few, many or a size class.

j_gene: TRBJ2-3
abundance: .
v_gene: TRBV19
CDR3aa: CASTTTGGADTQYF

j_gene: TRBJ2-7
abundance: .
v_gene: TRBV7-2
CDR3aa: CASSSPEEQYF

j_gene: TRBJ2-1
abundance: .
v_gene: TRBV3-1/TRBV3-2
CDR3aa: CASSQPGTGQVHNEQFF

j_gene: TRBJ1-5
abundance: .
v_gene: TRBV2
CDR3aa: CARGTARGNQPQHF

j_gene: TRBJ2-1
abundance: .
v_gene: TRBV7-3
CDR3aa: CASSPREAGEQFF

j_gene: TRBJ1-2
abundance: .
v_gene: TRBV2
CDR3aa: CASSEAAGLDGYTF

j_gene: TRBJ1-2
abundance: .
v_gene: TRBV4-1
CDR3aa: CASSQVPRANYGYTF

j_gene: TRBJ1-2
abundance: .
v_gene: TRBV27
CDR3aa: CASSFFGVGGDYGYTF

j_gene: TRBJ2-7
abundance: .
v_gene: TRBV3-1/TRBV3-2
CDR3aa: CASTLGGREQYF

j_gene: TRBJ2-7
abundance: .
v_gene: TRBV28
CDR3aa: CATNGQWTYEQYF

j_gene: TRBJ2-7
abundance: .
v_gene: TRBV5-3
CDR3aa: CARSSPPGLAGGSHEQYF

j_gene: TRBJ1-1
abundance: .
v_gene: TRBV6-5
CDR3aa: CASNPLGSSNTEAFF

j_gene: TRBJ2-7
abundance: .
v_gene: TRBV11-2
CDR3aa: CASSLDHWGYEQYF

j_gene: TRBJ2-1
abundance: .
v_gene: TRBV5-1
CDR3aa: CASSPGTSGGPTNEQFF

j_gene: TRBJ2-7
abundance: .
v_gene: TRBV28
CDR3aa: CATRLWGRVGEQYF

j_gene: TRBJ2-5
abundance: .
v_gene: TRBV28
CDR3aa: CASSPQYQETQYF

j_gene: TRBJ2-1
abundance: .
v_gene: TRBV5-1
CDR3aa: CASSAAGTSGHEQFF

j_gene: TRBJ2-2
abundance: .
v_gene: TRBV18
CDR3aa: CASSPRDGGAGELFF

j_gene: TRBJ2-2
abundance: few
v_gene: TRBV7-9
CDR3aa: CASSLRTSGDTGELFF

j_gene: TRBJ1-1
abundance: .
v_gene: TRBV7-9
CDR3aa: CASSPDRGNTEAFF

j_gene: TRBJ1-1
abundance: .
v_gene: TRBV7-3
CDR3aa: CASSLKQGMGTEAFF

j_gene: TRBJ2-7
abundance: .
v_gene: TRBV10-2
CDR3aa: CASSEVGPRGEQYF

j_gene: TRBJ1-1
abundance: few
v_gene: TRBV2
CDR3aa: CARTVGSVAFF

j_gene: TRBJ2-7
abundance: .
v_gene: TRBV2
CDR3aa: CASKAEVQYF

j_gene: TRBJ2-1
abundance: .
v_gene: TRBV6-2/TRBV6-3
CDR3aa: CASSYLGGREQFF

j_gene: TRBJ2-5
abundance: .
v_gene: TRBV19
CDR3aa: CASSIRQGIFQETQYF